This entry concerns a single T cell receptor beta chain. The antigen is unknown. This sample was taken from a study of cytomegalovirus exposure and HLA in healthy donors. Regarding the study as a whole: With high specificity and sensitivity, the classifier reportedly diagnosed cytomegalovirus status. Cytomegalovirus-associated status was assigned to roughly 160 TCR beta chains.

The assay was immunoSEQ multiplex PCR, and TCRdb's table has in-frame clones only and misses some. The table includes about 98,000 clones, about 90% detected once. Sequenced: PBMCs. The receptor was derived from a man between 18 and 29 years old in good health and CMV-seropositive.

This CDR3 reads CASTPRAGGAEQPQHF. DNA for the CDR3: TGTGCCAGTACCCCCAGGGCAGGGGGCGCCGAACAGCCCCAGCATTTT. The chain links TRBV19 to TRBJ1-5; 8 bases match TRBD1. This CDR3 spans 16 amino acids. J was trimmed by 7 bases and V by 7 bases; bases with no gene match: 15. From germline, CDR1 is LNHDA and CDR2 SQIVND (reference sequence). Using reference TRBV19 and TRBJ1-5 for the parts outside the CDR3, the full variable domain is DGGITQSPKYLFRKEGQNVTLSCEQNLNHDAMYWYRQDPGQGLRLIYYSQIVNDFQKGDIAEGYSVSREKKESFPLTVTSAQKNPTAFYLCASTPRAGGAEQPQHFGDGTRLSIL.